This T cell receptor beta chain is drawn from a study of shared clonotypes between healthy human individuals. Trimming took 5 bases from V and 4 from J, leaving 8 bases between them. Germline CDR1 is MGHDK and CDR2 is SYGVNS. The CDR3 is 12 amino acids. The protocol was immunoSEQ multiplex PCR, while the TCRdb copy is restricted to in-frame clones and leaves out a portion. The data show about 2 million clones, roughly 94% seen once. The chain recombines TRBV25-1 with TRBJ1-1; maybe TRBD1 (5 bases). Sequenced sample: naive CD4+ T cells sorted from blood. The subset was: CD45RA+ positively selected. The sequence was collected from a man aged 18 to 30 in good health. The CDR3 loop is CASSTGFTEAFF. The DNA for the CDR3 is TGTGCCAGCAGTACAGGTTTCACTGAAGCTTTCTTT.